This T cell receptor (beta chain) derives from a study of T cells after posttransplantation cyclophosphamide. This CDR3 has 17 residues. Germline-derived CDR1 and CDR2 are SGHRS and YFSETQ. The J segment lost 4 bases and the V segment lost 0 bases, leaving 12 bases of the junction unmatched. TCRdb's copy holds only in-frame clones and misses some; the assay was immunoSEQ multiplex PCR. The sample contains about 46,000 clones, roughly nine tenths of which appear only once. V usage is TRBV5-1 and J usage is TRBJ1-2; 7 positions agree with TRBD1. The sequenced sample was PBMCs. The receptor was isolated from a woman aged 50 to 60 in good health and a related stem cell transplant donor. The CDR3 DNA is TGCGCCAGCAGCTTGGCTTTAACCTCAGGGGGATCCTATGGCTACACCTTC. It yields the protein CASSLALTSGGSYGYTF.